This record covers a single TCR beta chain. The antigen it binds to is not known. The sample comes from a study of cytomegalovirus exposure and HLA in healthy donors (dated by TCRdb to 2016 to 2017). Turning to the overall study: According to an earlier analysis of 587 of the donors, about 179 million T cells yielded 117 million unique TCR beta sequences and about 300 Gb of sequence data. Approximately 330 gigabases of sequencing data and around 80 million unique TCR sequences made up an early release that covered over 550 HLA-typed donors. Among the approximately 400 genotyped donors, about 85% belonged to the genetic ancestry cluster associated with self-reported Caucasian donors. The aim of the study was to test whether cataloging public T cell receptors could identify signatures of past pathogen exposure. The study used immunosequencing to profile the T cell repertoires of under 700 subjects and linked those repertoires to cytomegalovirus serostatus. In addition to the first cohort of 650 to 800 subjects, a separate validation cohort of about 120 different subjects was used. High-throughput TCR immunosequencing, statistical association of individual TCRs with disease status, and machine learning were combined to predict cytomegalovirus infection status. To study patterns of TCR occurrence, a later analysis re-analyzed previously published TCR beta repertoires from more than 550 donors and added high-resolution HLA genotyping. In the later analysis, no new phenotypic data were used to find candidate immune exposures; instead, reliance was placed on TCR beta sequences and their occurrence across donors. An earlier analysis of approximately 630 of the donors applied high-throughput TCR beta sequencing to assess whether each TCR beta V gene segment acted as functional or pseudogenic. Donor age, sex, ethnicity and CMV serostatus were compiled alongside the repertoire data. A later genetic analysis took genome-wide SNP genotypes for about 55% of the 666 donors and used that subset as a discovery cohort. All discovery cohort repertoires had been generated on a single sequencing platform. Class I and class II HLA loci were covered by the typing at four-digit resolution. Typing coverage differed by locus: A, B, C, DRB1 and DQB1 were typed in about 620-640 donors, DQA1 in about 500, DPA1 in 600 to 610, and DPB1 in 400 to 490. Because of strong linkage in the cohort, roughly five DR-DQ haplotypes were treated as single units for association and clustering. Across approximately 400 genotyped donors of the cohort, an average of approximately 240,000 unique TCR beta nucleotide sequences per donor were sequenced, and around 20% of those sequences were non-productive.

The cohort consisted of 670 or so healthy bone marrow donors. Cohort members were all nominally healthy when sampled, although unrecorded immune exposures were likely present. The donor tested CMV seronegative, placing the donor among the 300 to 400 seronegative members of the cohort. A peripheral blood sample was provided by each donor, and peripheral blood mononuclear cells were used for TCR beta sequencing. Genomic DNA was extracted from the blood cell samples with the Qiagen DNeasy Blood Extraction Kit. The full study reports these points: V-gene and J-gene trimming of TCR beta chains was associated with a missense DCLRE1C variant in a later genetic analysis, and the association was replicated in an independent cohort. Most TCR sequences were observed very rarely across donors, whereas some public TCRs were present in many individuals. Because counts were too low, seventeen rarely observed V segments, including chromosome 9 orphons, were left out of the earlier analysis of 500 to 750 of the donors. Because HLA typing was missing for some donors at each locus, association tests included only the typed subset. Correlated functional status among segregating V segments might reflect linkage disequilibrium, but an unknown experimental factor could not be ruled out. According to a later analysis, parvovirus B19, influenza, CMV and Epstein-Barr virus appeared linked to several top co-occurrence clusters. A further reported finding was that TCR beta sequences accurately predicted the HLA-A and HLA-B alleles for most subjects in the first cohort. For the cohort, immune exposure information was limited to CMV serostatus. A later analysis found that most CMV-associated TCR beta chains appeared HLA-restricted, with HLA associations seemingly driven largely by CMV exposure. The sequencing pipeline was judged likely to have produced a cluster of highly shared sequence variants as a technical artifact. According to the authors, the approach could potentially be generalized to other disease states and immunological phenotypes. In a later analysis, HLA-associated TCR beta chains were found to be more clonally expanded and to have lower generation probabilities than equally common non-associated chains. In a later genetic analysis, fewer N-insertions in productive TCRs were reported among donors in an Asian-associated ancestry cluster than the approximately 670-donor mean. In a later analysis, some 18,000 TCR beta sequences were associated with specific HLA alleles at a false discovery rate of 0.05. A total of fewer than 200 TCR beta chains were listed by the study as associated with cytomegalovirus. The cohort was sequenced for TCR beta chains only, and without alpha or paired-chain data the features that could be detected were limited. The classifier was reported to diagnose cytomegalovirus status with high specificity and sensitivity in both the original and validation cohorts. A few of the identified cytomegalovirus-associated TCR beta chains were confirmed in vitro to be specific for cytomegalovirus antigens. In an earlier analysis of several hundred of the donors, most TCR beta V segments were observed in productive rearrangements about 90% or about 30% of the time, broadly matching IMGT annotations. The presence/absence analyses assumed that sequencing depth was roughly uniform across donors, and that assumption may not be true. When HLA alleles, especially DR and DQ, strongly co-occurred, attributing TCR associations to individual alleles was difficult. According to a later analysis, TCR association rates differed among HLA loci, with DRB1 alleles showing the most associated TCRs and HLA-C alleles showing the fewest. Some IMGT-functional V segments, including TRBV6-2 and TRBV6-3, could not be told apart with the 87-base-pair reads, so those segments were excluded.

Library preparation employed the immunoSEQ multiplex PCR assay. For the multiplex PCR, a mixture combining 60 forward primers for TCR Vbeta segments and 13 reverse primers for TCR Jbeta segments was used. The CDR3 region of rearranged TCR beta genes was amplified from genomic DNA by a multiplex PCR assay. On the Illumina HiSeq System, the amplified TCR beta libraries were sequenced as 87-base-pair reads. As for the original processing: In a later analysis, some 80 million unique TCR beta chains were counted across the 690 or so repertoires, and around 11 million of these chains were shared by at least two donors. Raw reads were error-corrected and collapsed into unique sequences with a nearest-neighbor algorithm that merged closely related sequences to remove PCR and sequencing errors. CDR3 sequences were aligned to IMGT reference sequences to assign V, D and J gene segments. For a sequence to be retained, a match of at least six nucleotides to both a V gene segment and a J gene segment was required. Rearrangements were called productive when the CDR3 lacked stop codons and stayed in frame with V and J; all others were non-productive. CDR3 was defined by IMGT convention, running from the second conserved V-encoded cysteine to the conserved J-encoded phenylalanine. Sequences without an unambiguous match to a single V gene segment were excluded from the earlier analysis of about 600 of the donors. An earlier analysis of around 600 of the donors classified V segments as functional when productive rearrangements were above 56.7% and as segregating when the standard deviation between donors was above 5%. A statistical classification framework was developed to diagnose cytomegalovirus status using the catalog of TCR beta chain sequences. A later analysis assigned V and J genes by comparing TCR nucleotide sequences with IMGT/GENE-DB human TR gene sequences. A later analysis assigned CDR3 sequences and most-parsimonious VDJ recombination scenarios with the TCRdist pipeline. In a later analysis, each TCR beta chain was defined by its CDR3 amino acid sequence together with its V-gene family, and reads lacking a unique V-gene family were excluded. In a later analysis, a few hundred highly shared, low-generation-probability nucleotide sequences were removed to address suspected cross-contamination and a sequencing artifact. In a later analysis, a clonal expansion index was calculated for each public chain from normalized within-repertoire ranks of inferred template counts. Generation probabilities in a later analysis came from a VDJ recombination model fitted to out-of-frame rearrangements, and those results were checked against IGoR. A later analysis scored TCR-TCR, TCR-HLA and TCR-CMV co-occurrence with hypergeometric tests, applying a repertoire-size bias correction to TCR pairs. To estimate false discovery rates, a later analysis permuted the HLA or CMV assignments 20 times. A later analysis grouped co-occurring TCRs with DBSCAN, adding TCRdist sequence similarity when clustering within HLA-allele-positive subsets. Co-occurrence clustering excluded repertoires with fewer than 30,000 or more than 120,000 public chains, plus five with anomalous nucleotide sharing. TCRdb took this table from immuneACCESS and kept in-frame rearrangements with V and J called. Such tables lack part of the clones; where checked against another copy, unresolved V genes explain under half of the gap, and the rest is unexplained. For V, J and clone size, that table is used; D and trimming come from the DNA. The sample has some 150,000 clones on record. Less than 3% of the sample lies in the top ten.

Per the germline V gene, SGHTA is the CDR1 and FQGNSA is the CDR2. Unmatched junction bases come to 7, with V trimmed by 1 base and J by 3 bases. Spanning cysteine to phenylalanine, the CDR3 consists of 17 amino acids. The read is trimmed to its CDR3 DNA, 51 bases read in frame from base 1. The chain was built from TRBV7-2 and TRBJ2-2; TRBD2 fits 8 bases in the junction. The clonotype originates from a middle-aged man in good health and CMV-seronegative. Sample: PBMCs. The sequence in DNA is TGTGCCAGCAGCTTAGGGGGCGGGGGGTCCCACACCGGGGAGCTGTTTTTT. Translation gives CASSLGGGGSHTGELFF.